This T cell receptor (beta chain) stems from a study of blood T cells in healthy people across ages. The sample holds a few counts of this clonotype. The antigen is not known. Sample-barcoded 5' priming and a J-beta primer mix drove a second PCR of about 6 to 12 cycles. TCRdb called the 5' RACE reads again in MiXCR, with one record for every CDR3 protein. This table has about a million distinct CDR3 sequences, around 48% appearing once. The CDR3 is 12 amino acids. Trimming removed 6 bases from V and 7 bases from J; junction bases left unmatched: 6. The germline gives CDR1 SGHTA, CDR2 FQGNSA. Whole-study findings and limits: Age showed a roughly linear inverse relationship with TCR beta diversity per million T cells.

RNA extraction gave at least 5.5 micrograms of total RNA per sample. This chain joins TRBV7-2 and TRBJ2-7; 7 bases line up with TRBD2. This TCR was recovered from a man aged 25 to 40 in good health. The sample comprised blood. CDR3 residues: CASRSTGREQYF. The CDR3 DNA sequence: TGTGCCAGCAGATCTACCGGGAGGGAGCAGTACTTC.